The rows below give T cell receptor beta chains drawn from one sample of a study of identical twins. Using its own MiXCR run on the 5' RACE reads, TCRdb lists one record per CDR3 protein. The table records under 350,000 distinct CDR3 sequences, roughly 10% of them present only once. The same data also contributed to another study, on yellow fever vaccine responses in identical twins.

The sample comprised CD8+ T cells sorted from blood. Source of these receptors: a woman aged 18-35 years in good health. CDR3s include the opening cysteine and the closing phenylalanine or tryptophan. D genes are given only for firm matches.

V	J	D	CDR3
TRBV6-2/TRBV6-3	TRBJ2-1	TRBD1	CASTRGNNEQFF
TRBV20-1	TRBJ1-1	.	CSARGEALNTEAFF
TRBV3-1	TRBJ2-3	.	CASRQGGRITDTQYF
TRBV7-3	TRBJ2-1	TRBD2	CASSLPRAGGNYNEQFF
TRBV7-9	TRBJ2-4	.	CASSLGRDLTKNIQYF
TRBV4-2	TRBJ2-2	.	CASSQEDRAAGELFF
TRBV7-9	TRBJ1-1	TRBD1	CASSLRQGAMSTEAFF
TRBV5-1	TRBJ2-7	TRBD1	CASSEGQYLYEQYF
TRBV5-1	TRBJ2-2	.	CASEGLITGELFF
TRBV6-2/TRBV6-3	TRBJ2-7	TRBD2	CASSYLASGSRFDEQYF